These 26 T cell receptor beta chains came from one sample sequenced in a study of radiation and T cells in renal cell carcinoma. Produced via immunoSEQ multiplex PCR; TCRdb's table is partial and in-frame only. The sample consists of about 47,000 clones, roughly 80% of them appearing once. The time point: blood 2 weeks post-SBRT. Treatment noted: 15 Gy SBRT to primary tumor, nephrectomy 4 weeks later. Sequences were derived from blood, sampled from a patient whose treatment included radiotherapy and nephrectomy. These receptors all come from a woman between 65 and 79 years old with renal cell carcinoma.

This chain connects TRBV7-8 to TRBJ2-5; 11 nucleotides agree with TRBD1. Trimming at V came to 4 bases and at J to 1 base, leaving 5 bases not matched to a gene. The CDR3 spans 16 residues. Germline loops: CDR1 SGHVS, CDR2 FQNEAQ. The CDR3 coding sequence is TGTGCCAGCAGCTCTACCGGGACAGGGGGCCAAGAGACCCAGTACTTC. It codes for CASSSTGTGGQETQYF.

This chain links TRBV18 with TRBJ1-3; D is undetermined. The CDR3 sequence is 16 residues long. V shed 3 bases and J shed 0 bases, with 12 bases lying between them. CDR1 and CDR2 from the germline V gene are KGHSH and LQKENI. CDR3 residues: CASSPPGSISGNTIYF. The CDR3 DNA reads TGTGCCAGCTCACCTCCAGGCTCAATCTCTGGAAACACCATATATTTT.

The V and J genes are TRBV30 and TRBJ1-2; possibly TRBD1 for D (5 bases). Germline loops: CDR1 GTSNPN, CDR2 SVGIG (reference sequence). V was trimmed by 2 bases and J by 5 bases, leaving 18 bases between them. The CDR3 sequence is 15 residues long. In nucleotides, the CDR3 is TGTGCCTGGAGTTTTCGGGACCTGGGAGCTTATGGCTACACCTTC. It encodes CAWSFRDLGAYGYTF.

The genes are TRBV29-1 and TRBJ2-7; no clear D. The germline CDR1 and CDR2 sequences are SQVTM and ANQGSEA. The CDR3 spans 12 residues. V was clipped by 5 bases and J by 3 bases, with 11 bases between them. The CDR3 loop is CSVKGLGYEQYF. DNA for the CDR3: TGCAGCGTTAAGGGATTGGGCTACGAGCAGTACTTC.

V usage is TRBV9 and J usage is TRBJ2-1, with D possibly TRBD2 on 5 matching bases. Trimming took 0 bases from V and 2 from J, leaving 9 bases between them. CDR3 length: 15 residues. CDR1 SGDLS and CDR2 YYNGEE come from the germline V gene. CDR3 nucleotides: TGTGCCAGCAGCGTAGAGCGGATAACCTACAATGAGCAGTTCTTC. Its protein product is CASSVERITYNEQFF.

This clone showed up just once. The chain combines TRBV14 with TRBJ1-5; no clear D. The V end lost 1 base, the J end lost 3 bases, and 7 bases lay between the germline ends. The germline gives CDR1 SGHDN, CDR2 FVKESK. The CDR3 sequence is 14 residues long. The CDR3 sequence: CASSQAGLNQPQHF. The CDR3 DNA sequence: TGTGCCAGCAGCCAAGCAGGCCTCAATCAGCCCCAGCATTTT.

This chain uses TRBV11-3 with TRBJ2-1, with unresolved D. The CDR3 contains 13 residues. Trimming left V 1 base short and J 3 bases short, with 4 bases between. Germline CDR1 is SGHNT and CDR2 is YENEEA. The CDR3 protein is CASSLAGYNEQFF. The CDR3 DNA reads TGTGCCAGCAGCTTAGCCGGCTACAATGAGCAGTTCTTC.

J is TRBJ2-3 and V is TRBV6-1; TRBD1 agrees at 8 bases. Germline V gene data show CDR1 as MNHNS and CDR2 as SASEGT. V gave up 7 bases and J gave up 0 bases; unmatched junction bases: 3. The CDR3 has 14 residues. In nucleotides, the CDR3 is TGTGCCAGCACCGACAGGGGTAGCACAGATACGCAGTATTTT. This translates into CASTDRGSTDTQYF.

The V and J genes are TRBV19 and TRBJ2-2; 8 bases are shared with TRBD2. The J segment lost 4 bases and the V segment lost 5 bases, leaving 12 bases of the junction unmatched. Germline CDR1 reads LNHDA; CDR2 reads SQIVND (reference sequence). The CDR3 has 17 amino acids. CDR3: CASSVSAGTRGTGELFF. In DNA form, the CDR3 reads TGTGCCAGTAGTGTTTCCGCCGGGACTAGGGGCACCGGGGAGCTGTTTTTT.

The chain joins TRBV5-1 to TRBJ2-5, with D possibly called TRBD1 or TRBD2 (5 bases each). The J call is doubtful: the DNA matches TRBJ2-7 better. The CDR3 runs 14 residues. Germline lookup yields CDR1 SGHRS and CDR2 YFSETQ. CDR3 protein: CASSSRDEPYEQYF. CDR3 nucleotides: TGCGCCAGCAGCTCCCGGGACGAGCCCTACGAGCAGTACTTC.

CDR3 in amino acids: CASGPTRDRDHNEQFF. In DNA, the CDR3 is TGTGCTAGTGGCCCCACCCGAGACAGGGACCACAATGAGCAGTTCTTC. The chain joins TRBV12-5 to TRBJ2-1, with 7 bases that match TRBD1. With V trimmed by 6 bases and J by 5 bases, 13 bases remained unmatched. Germline CDR1 is LGHNT and CDR2 is FRNRAP. The CDR3 has 16 amino acids.

The gene calls are TRBV5-1 and TRBJ2-3, with 7 bases fitting TRBD1. CDR1 SGHRS and CDR2 YFSETQ come from the germline V gene. With 2 bases clipped from V and 4 bases from J, the junction kept 4 bases outside the gene matches. CDR3 length equals 14 residues. The CDR3 sequence is CASSFGTEADTQYF. The CDR3 DNA sequence: TGCGCCAGCAGCTTCGGGACAGAGGCAGATACGCAGTATTTT.

The J gene is TRBJ2-3, the V gene TRBV14; D unclear. The CDR3 runs to 15 residues. With 1 base removed from V and 10 bases from J, the gap between germline ends came to 18 bases. CDR1 is SGHDN and CDR2 is FVKESK in the germline V gene. In DNA, the CDR3 is TGTGCCAGCAGCCAAGCCCAACAGTCCAGGTTTCCGCAGTATTTT. Translated: CASSQAQQSRFPQYF.

The chain carries TRBV27 and TRBJ1-2; 7 bases line up with TRBD1. V was pared by 7 bases and J by 7 bases, with 9 bases of the junction left unmatched. The CDR3 loop spans 13 amino acids. The germline V gene encodes CDR1 MNHEY and CDR2 SMNVEV (reference sequence). This CDR3 is CASKWTGGAGYTF. The DNA for the CDR3 is TGTGCCAGCAAGTGGACAGGAGGGGCTGGCTACACCTTC.

This clone occurred once. The chain combines TRBV6-1 with TRBJ2-7; D not certain. The CDR3 length is 12 residues. V was trimmed by 0 bases and J by 3 bases, leaving 3 bases between them. CDR1 MNHNS and CDR2 SASEGT come from the germline V gene. The CDR3 nucleotides read TGTGCCAGCAGTGAAGCATTCTACGAGCAGTACTTC. Its translation: CASSEAFYEQYF.

Only a few counts were recorded for this clone. This chain connects TRBV11-2 to TRBJ2-5; TRBD2 aligns across 8 bases. This CDR3 has 15 residues. The trim removed 1 base at V and 4 bases at J, leaving 5 bases unmatched. In germline, CDR1 is SGHAT, CDR2 FQNNGV. The CDR3 DNA sequence: TGTGCCAGCAGCTTAGGAGCCGGGGGGGGAGAGACCCAGTACTTC. Encoded protein: CASSLGAGGGETQYF.

The rearrangement links TRBV9 to TRBJ1-2; the D is unclear. The germline V and J ends were trimmed by 5 bases and 4 bases, with 18 bases remaining between them. Germline V CDR1 and CDR2: SGDLS, YYNGEE. The CDR3 consists of 15 residues. CDR3 protein: CASSLEATGGYGYTF. The CDR3 DNA follows: TGTGCCAGCAGTCTAGAGGCCACCGGAGGCTATGGCTACACCTTC.

The chain recombines TRBV4-3 with TRBJ1-4; D is unclear. The CDR3 length is 15 residues. In germline, CDR1 is LGHNA, CDR2 YSLEER. V shed 1 base and J shed 8 bases, with 14 bases lying between them. The CDR3 sequence is CASSQALRPEEKLFF. The CDR3 DNA follows: TGCGCCAGCAGCCAAGCATTGCGGCCTGAGGAAAAACTGTTTTTT.

V gene TRBV7-2 combines with J gene TRBJ1-5; tentatively, D is TRBD1 (5 bases). Germline values: CDR1 SGHTA, CDR2 FQGNSA. The CDR3 runs 15 residues. Trimming cost V 1 base and J 5 bases, with 12 bases left between them. CDR3 nucleotide sequence: TGTGCCAGCAGCTTAGTGACGGGAGGGGATCAGCCCCAGCATTTT. Protein: CASSLVTGGDQPQHF.

The chain uses TRBV28 and TRBJ1-4; the match to TRBD1 covers 9 bases. Looked up from germline, CDR1 is MDHEN and CDR2 is SYDVKM. The ends lost 5 bases at V and 5 bases at J; junction bases unmatched: 9. The CDR3 is 16 amino acids. CDR3 nucleotides: TGTGCCAGCAGTACCAGAACAGGGGGCACAAATGAAAAACTGTTTTTT. This encodes CASSTRTGGTNEKLFF.

The gene calls are TRBV6-5 and TRBJ2-3, with TRBD2 identical over 8 bases. After removal of 10 bases from V and 6 bases from J, the junction contained 15 bases not matched to a gene. The CDR3 totals 15 residues. Looked up from germline, CDR1 is MNHEY and CDR2 is SVGAGI. The CDR3 nucleotides are TGTGCCACCGGCTCCGGGACTAGGTGGGGGGATACGCAGTATTTT. Amino acid sequence: CATGSGTRWGDTQYF.

The chain carries TRBV10-3 and TRBJ1-4; maybe TRBD1 (5 bases). This CDR3 is built from 14 residues. Germline V gene data show CDR1 as ENHRY and CDR2 as SYGVKD. The ends were cut back, 2 bases at V and 5 bases at J, with 9 bases in the middle. CDR3 loop: CAISEGGANEKLFF. CDR3 coding DNA: TGTGCCATCAGTGAGGGGGGTGCGAATGAAAAACTGTTTTTT.

The rearrangement uses TRBV7-2 and TRBJ2-1; D tentatively reads TRBD1 or TRBD2 (5 bases each). CDR1 SGHTA and CDR2 FQGNSA come from the germline V gene. V lost 6 bases and J lost 4, with 22 bases in between. The CDR3 contains 17 residues. CDR3 region: CASSSEPGRILYNEQFF. For the CDR3, the DNA is TGTGCCAGCAGTTCCGAGCCGGGACGTATCCTATACAATGAGCAGTTCTTC.

This clone has more than one count but fewer than ten. The chain couples TRBV9 to TRBJ2-1; 10 nucleotides line up with TRBD2. CDR3 length equals 13 residues. The V gene end was trimmed by 3 bases and the J gene end by 9 bases; junction bases not matched to a gene: 3. Germline values: CDR1 SGDLS, CDR2 YYNGEE. Written as DNA, the CDR3 is TGTGCCAGCAGCGGAGCGGGAGGGGCTGAGCAGTTCTTC. Residues: CASSGAGGAEQFF.

This clone was seen a handful of times. Additional DNA sequences in this sample encode the identical CDR3. V usage is TRBV27 and J usage is TRBJ2-5; D not certain. V lost 3 bases to trimming and J lost 5 bases, with 7 bases between them. Germline CDR1 reads MNHEY; CDR2 reads SMNVEV (reference sequence). The CDR3 spans 12 residues. CDR3 sequence (DNA): TGTGCCAGCAGTTTGACCGGGGAGACCCAGTACTTC. Protein: CASSLTGETQYF.

The CDR3 DNA sequence: TGTGCCAGCAGTTCATGGACAGGGGGAACCCCTCACTATGGCTACACCTTC. Encoded protein: CASSSWTGGTPHYGYTF. The V and J genes are TRBV27 and TRBJ1-2; 10 nucleotides align to TRBD1. CDR1 and CDR2 (germline): MNHEY, SMNVEV (reference sequence). This CDR3 has 17 residues. The V gene end was trimmed by 4 bases and the J gene end by 3 bases; junction bases not matched to a gene: 11.